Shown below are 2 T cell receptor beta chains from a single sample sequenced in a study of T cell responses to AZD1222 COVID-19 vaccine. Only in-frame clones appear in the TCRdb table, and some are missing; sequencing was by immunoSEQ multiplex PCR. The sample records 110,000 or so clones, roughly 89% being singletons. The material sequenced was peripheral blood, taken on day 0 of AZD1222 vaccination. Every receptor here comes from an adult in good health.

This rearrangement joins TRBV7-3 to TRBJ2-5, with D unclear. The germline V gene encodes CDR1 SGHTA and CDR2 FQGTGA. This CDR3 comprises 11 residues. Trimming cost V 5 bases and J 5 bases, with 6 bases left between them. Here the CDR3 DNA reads TGTGCCAGCAGCCGCTTGGAGACCCAGTACTTC. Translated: CASSRLETQYF.

This CDR3 reads CASSLLQGEFEANYGYTF. In DNA form, the CDR3 reads TGCGCCAGCAGCTTGCTACAGGGGGAATTTGAGGCTAACTATGGCTACACCTTC. The rearrangement joins TRBV5-1 to TRBJ1-2; 8 bases line up with TRBD1. The CDR3 runs to 18 residues. The J segment lost 0 bases and the V segment lost 1 base, leaving 11 bases of the junction unmatched. CDR1 is SGHRS and CDR2 is YFSETQ in the germline V gene.